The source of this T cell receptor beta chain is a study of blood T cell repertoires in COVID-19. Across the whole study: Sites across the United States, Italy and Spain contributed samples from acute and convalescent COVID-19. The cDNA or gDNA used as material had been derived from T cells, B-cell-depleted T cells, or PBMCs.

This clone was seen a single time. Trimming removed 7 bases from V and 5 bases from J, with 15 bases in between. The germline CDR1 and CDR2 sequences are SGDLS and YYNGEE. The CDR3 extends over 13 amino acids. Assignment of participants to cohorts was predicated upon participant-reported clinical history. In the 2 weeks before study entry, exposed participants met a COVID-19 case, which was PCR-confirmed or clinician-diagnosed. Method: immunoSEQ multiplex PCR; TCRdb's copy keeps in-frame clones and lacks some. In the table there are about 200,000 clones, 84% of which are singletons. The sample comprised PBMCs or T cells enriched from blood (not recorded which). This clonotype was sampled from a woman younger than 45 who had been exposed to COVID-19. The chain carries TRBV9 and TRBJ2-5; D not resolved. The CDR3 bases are TGTGCCAGCGCTCCCGACTTCCGCGAGACCCAGTACTTC. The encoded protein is CASAPDFRETQYF.